These T cell receptor beta chains were read from a single sample in a study of identical twins. TCRdb called the 5' RACE reads again in MiXCR, with one record for every CDR3 protein. The repertoire holds under 800,000 distinct CDR3 sequences, with around 20% as singletons. This sample was shared with a second study, whose subject was T cells expressing NK-cell markers.

Sequenced material: PBMCs. These receptors all stem from a woman between 18 and 29 years old in good health. CDR3s include the opening cysteine and the closing phenylalanine or tryptophan. A D gene is named only where the DNA matches it firmly. Only part of the rows carry a size: once, few, many, or a class if the clone is expanded.

D gene: NA; J gene: TRBJ2-1; clone size: few; CDR3 length: 15; V gene: TRBV7-9; CDR3 DNA: TGTGCCAGCAGCTCGTCGGGCGATACCTACAATGAGCAGTTCTTC; CDR3 protein: CASSSSGDTYNEQFF
D gene: TRBD2; J gene: TRBJ2-5; clone size: NA; CDR3 length: 15; V gene: TRBV7-2; CDR3 DNA: TGTGCCAGCAGCCCAGGACTAGCGGGAAAAGAGACCCAGTACTTC; CDR3 protein: CASSPGLAGKETQYF
D gene: NA; J gene: TRBJ2-2; clone size: many; CDR3 length: 13; V gene: TRBV10-3; CDR3 DNA: TGTGCCATCAGTGAAGGGGGCACCGGGGAGCTGTTTTTT; CDR3 protein: CAISEGGTGELFF
D gene: NA; J gene: TRBJ1-1; clone size: NA; CDR3 length: 12; V gene: TRBV20-1; CDR3 DNA: TGCAGTGCTAGAGATTTCGACACCCCTGCTCCCTTT; CDR3 protein: CSARDFDTPAPF
D gene: TRBD2; J gene: TRBJ2-3; clone size: few; CDR3 length: 13; V gene: TRBV15; CDR3 DNA: TGTGCCACCCGGAGCGGGACGGTAGATACGCAGTATTTT; CDR3 protein: CATRSGTVDTQYF
D gene: NA; J gene: TRBJ1-2; clone size: NA; CDR3 length: 14; V gene: TRBV6-5; CDR3 DNA: TGTGCCAGCAGTTACCCGCCTGGGGACTATGGCTACACCTTC; CDR3 protein: CASSYPPGDYGYTF
D gene: NA; J gene: TRBJ2-3; clone size: NA; CDR3 length: 15; V gene: TRBV10-3; CDR3 DNA: TGTGCCTCATCACGGTCCGGGGCTAGGACAGATACGCAGTATTTT; CDR3 protein: CASSRSGARTDTQYF
D gene: NA; J gene: TRBJ2-7; clone size: few; CDR3 length: 11; V gene: TRBV20-1; CDR3 DNA: TGCAGTGCTAGCATTCGGTACGAGCAGTACTTC; CDR3 protein: CSASIRYEQYF
D gene: NA; J gene: TRBJ2-7; clone size: NA; CDR3 length: 18; V gene: TRBV5-6; CDR3 DNA: TGTGCCAGCAGCTTGGCTTGGGGGGCAGGGCGTGGAGGCTACGAGCAGTACTTC; CDR3 protein: CASSLAWGAGRGGYEQYF
D gene: NA; J gene: TRBJ1-2; clone size: NA; CDR3 length: 13; V gene: TRBV7-3; CDR3 DNA: TGTGCCAGCGGTGCGGGGGCAGGGAATGGCTACACCTTC; CDR3 protein: CASGAGAGNGYTF
D gene: TRBD2; J gene: TRBJ2-3; clone size: NA; CDR3 length: 14; V gene: TRBV20-1; CDR3 DNA: TGCAGTGCGGGGACTAGCGGGAGGCAAGATACGCAGTATTTT; CDR3 protein: CSAGTSGRQDTQYF
D gene: TRBD2; J gene: TRBJ2-1; clone size: NA; CDR3 length: 16; V gene: TRBV5-1; CDR3 DNA: TGCGCCAGCAGCCCGGGGACTAGCGGGAGGTACAATGAGCAGTTCTTC; CDR3 protein: CASSPGTSGRYNEQFF
D gene: NA; J gene: TRBJ2-1; clone size: many; CDR3 length: 14; V gene: TRBV2; CDR3 DNA: TGTGCCAGCAGAGCGGCAGACTCCTACAATGAGCAGTTCTTC; CDR3 protein: CASRAADSYNEQFF
D gene: NA; J gene: TRBJ2-3; clone size: few; CDR3 length: 12; V gene: TRBV5-6; CDR3 DNA: NA; CDR3 protein: CASSFGLGTPYF
D gene: NA; J gene: TRBJ1-1; clone size: NA; CDR3 length: 14; V gene: TRBV13; CDR3 DNA: TGTGCCAGCAGCCCGAGACAGGATTGGACTGAAGCTTTCTTT; CDR3 protein: CASSPRQDWTEAFF
D gene: NA; J gene: TRBJ1-2; clone size: few; CDR3 length: 14; V gene: TRBV6-5; CDR3 DNA: TGTGCCAGCAGTTACTGGGGGGAGGCCTATGGCTACACCTTC; CDR3 protein: CASSYWGEAYGYTF
D gene: NA; J gene: TRBJ2-5; clone size: few; CDR3 length: 14; V gene: TRBV6-5; CDR3 DNA: TGTGCCAGCAGTTACTCCCGGGACCAAGAGACCCAGTACTTC; CDR3 protein: CASSYSRDQETQYF
D gene: NA; J gene: TRBJ1-2; clone size: NA; CDR3 length: 11; V gene: TRBV29-1; CDR3 DNA: TGCAGCGGGGGTGAGGACTATGGCTACACCTTC; CDR3 protein: CSGGEDYGYTF
D gene: TRBD1; J gene: TRBJ2-6; clone size: many; CDR3 length: 18; V gene: TRBV25-1; CDR3 DNA: TGTGCCAGCAGTGAATCTAAGGGACAGGGGAGAGGGGCCAACGTCCTGACTTTC; CDR3 protein: CASSESKGQGRGANVLTF
D gene: TRBD2; J gene: TRBJ2-1; clone size: NA; CDR3 length: 15; V gene: TRBV27; CDR3 DNA: TGTGCCAGCAGCCGGAACGGGAGGCCAAACAATGAGCAGTTCTTC; CDR3 protein: CASSRNGRPNNEQFF
D gene: NA; J gene: TRBJ1-3; clone size: few; CDR3 length: 17; V gene: TRBV25-1; CDR3 DNA: TGTGCCAGCAGTGGCACAGGGCCGGCTAGCTCTGGAAACACCATATATTTT; CDR3 protein: CASSGTGPASSGNTIYF
D gene: NA; J gene: TRBJ2-7; clone size: NA; CDR3 length: 15; V gene: TRBV6-4; CDR3 DNA: TGTGCCAGCAGTCATCGGGAGCTAACCTTCTACGAGCAGTACTTC; CDR3 protein: CASSHRELTFYEQYF
D gene: NA; J gene: TRBJ2-3; clone size: few; CDR3 length: 16; V gene: TRBV25-1; CDR3 DNA: TGTGCCAGCAGTGAATGGGTAGGGGGGGCCACAGATACGCAGTATTTT; CDR3 protein: CASSEWVGGATDTQYF
D gene: NA; J gene: TRBJ1-2; clone size: NA; CDR3 length: 14; V gene: TRBV5-1; CDR3 DNA: TGCGCCAGCAGGAATTCGGCCTCCAACTATGGCTACACCTTC; CDR3 protein: CASRNSASNYGYTF
D gene: TRBD1; J gene: TRBJ2-6; clone size: few; CDR3 length: 18; V gene: TRBV5-1; CDR3 DNA: TGCGCCAGCAGCCTAAGACAGGGGGGGTTGGCCGGGGCCAACGTCCTGACTTTC; CDR3 protein: CASSLRQGGLAGANVLTF
D gene: TRBD2; J gene: TRBJ2-7; clone size: many; CDR3 length: 16; V gene: TRBV4-3; CDR3 DNA: TGCGCCAGCAGCCAAGATCCGGGGGGGGTACCGTACGAGCAGTACTTC; CDR3 protein: CASSQDPGGVPYEQYF
D gene: TRBD1; J gene: TRBJ2-1; clone size: few; CDR3 length: 15; V gene: TRBV20-1; CDR3 DNA: TGCAGTGCTATGACCCCGGGACAGGGGACGTATGAGCAGTTCTTC; CDR3 protein: CSAMTPGQGTYEQFF
D gene: TRBD2; J gene: TRBJ2-7; clone size: NA; CDR3 length: 15; V gene: TRBV5-1; CDR3 DNA: TGCGCCAGCAGCCGACTAGCGAACAACTCCTACGAGCAGTACTTC; CDR3 protein: CASSRLANNSYEQYF
D gene: NA; J gene: TRBJ2-1; clone size: NA; CDR3 length: 14; V gene: TRBV10-3; CDR3 DNA: TGTGCCATCAGTGAATTGGCCGACAACAATGAGCAGTTCTTC; CDR3 protein: CAISELADNNEQFF
D gene: NA; J gene: TRBJ2-6; clone size: NA; CDR3 length: 16; V gene: TRBV12-3/TRBV12-4; CDR3 DNA: TGTGCCAGCCAAGACAGACGGACCTCTGGGGCCAACGTCCTGACTTTC; CDR3 protein: CASQDRRTSGANVLTF
D gene: TRBD2; J gene: TRBJ2-1; clone size: NA; CDR3 length: 17; V gene: TRBV20-1; CDR3 DNA: TGCAGTGCTAGAGATCGGAGCGGGAGGGCTGTTAGGAATGAGCAGTTCTTC; CDR3 protein: CSARDRSGRAVRNEQFF
D gene: NA; J gene: TRBJ2-1; clone size: few; CDR3 length: 13; V gene: TRBV9; CDR3 DNA: TGTGCCAGCAGCGTACAGGAGTACAATGAGCAGTTCTTC; CDR3 protein: CASSVQEYNEQFF
D gene: TRBD2; J gene: TRBJ2-3; clone size: few; CDR3 length: 15; V gene: TRBV20-1; CDR3 DNA: TGCAGTGCTAAAAAAGCGGGGGGCTGGCACGGTACGCAGTATTTT; CDR3 protein: CSAKKAGGWHGTQYF
D gene: NA; J gene: TRBJ2-1; clone size: few; CDR3 length: 13; V gene: TRBV5-1; CDR3 DNA: TGCGCCAGCAGCTTTATCGTGGACAATGAGCAGTTCTTC; CDR3 protein: CASSFIVDNEQFF
D gene: NA; J gene: TRBJ1-6; clone size: NA; CDR3 length: 15; V gene: TRBV9; CDR3 DNA: TGTGCCAGCAGCCACCGTGACACTCATAATTCACCCCTCCACTTT; CDR3 protein: CASSHRDTHNSPLHF
D gene: TRBD1; J gene: TRBJ1-1; clone size: many; CDR3 length: 14; V gene: TRBV6-2/TRBV6-3; CDR3 DNA: TGTGCCAGCAGCCAGAGGGGGCCGCGCACTGAAGCTTTCTTT; CDR3 protein: CASSQRGPRTEAFF
D gene: NA; J gene: TRBJ1-2; clone size: NA; CDR3 length: 14; V gene: TRBV15; CDR3 DNA: TGTGCCACCACTAGAAAGGGATCTAACTATGGCTACACCTTC; CDR3 protein: CATTRKGSNYGYTF
D gene: NA; J gene: TRBJ2-3; clone size: NA; CDR3 length: 16; V gene: TRBV20-1; CDR3 DNA: TGCAGTGCTAGTGGCCGTGTGGGAGAAAACACAGATACGCAGTATTTT; CDR3 protein: CSASGRVGENTDTQYF
D gene: NA; J gene: TRBJ2-3; clone size: NA; CDR3 length: 16; V gene: TRBV7-2; CDR3 DNA: TGTGCCAGCAGCTTACCTTTGTCAGGGAACACAGATACGCAGTATTTT; CDR3 protein: CASSLPLSGNTDTQYF
D gene: NA; J gene: TRBJ2-1; clone size: NA; CDR3 length: 13; V gene: TRBV14; CDR3 DNA: TGTGCCAGCAGCCAAGCCAGGGTCGGTGAGCAGTTCTTC; CDR3 protein: CASSQARVGEQFF
D gene: NA; J gene: TRBJ2-1; clone size: NA; CDR3 length: 15; V gene: TRBV25-1; CDR3 DNA: TGTGCCAGCAGTGAATTTTGGACAGATTACAATGAGCAGTTCTTC; CDR3 protein: CASSEFWTDYNEQFF
D gene: NA; J gene: TRBJ2-2; clone size: few; CDR3 length: 12; V gene: TRBV7-9; CDR3 DNA: TGTGCCAGCAGCTCGATGTCCGGGGAGCTGTTTTTT; CDR3 protein: CASSSMSGELFF
D gene: NA; J gene: TRBJ2-1; clone size: many; CDR3 length: 13; V gene: TRBV20-1; CDR3 DNA: TGCAGTGCCAGACGCACTATGGCCAATGAGCAGTTCTTC; CDR3 protein: CSARRTMANEQFF
D gene: NA; J gene: TRBJ2-7; clone size: few; CDR3 length: 10; V gene: TRBV20-1; CDR3 DNA: TGCAGTGCAGAGCGAATGAGGCAGTACTTC; CDR3 protein: CSAERMRQYF
D gene: NA; J gene: TRBJ2-1; clone size: NA; CDR3 length: 13; V gene: TRBV6-1; CDR3 DNA: TGTGCCAGCAGTACGTACCGGGGGAATGAGCAGTTCTTC; CDR3 protein: CASSTYRGNEQFF
D gene: NA; J gene: TRBJ1-6; clone size: NA; CDR3 length: 13; V gene: TRBV20-1; CDR3 DNA: TGCAGTGCTAGCAACAGTCCCAATTCACCCCTCCACTTT; CDR3 protein: CSASNSPNSPLHF
D gene: NA; J gene: TRBJ2-5; clone size: many; CDR3 length: 14; V gene: TRBV5-1; CDR3 DNA: TGCGCCAGCAGCTTCCGGGCGATTGGGGAGACCCAGTACTTC; CDR3 protein: CASSFRAIGETQYF
D gene: NA; J gene: TRBJ1-2; clone size: NA; CDR3 length: 13; V gene: TRBV5-6; CDR3 DNA: TGTGCCAGCAGCTTGTGGTTAAACTATGGCTACACCTTC; CDR3 protein: CASSLWLNYGYTF
D gene: TRBD1; J gene: TRBJ2-7; clone size: NA; CDR3 length: 13; V gene: TRBV7-2; CDR3 DNA: TGTGCCAGCAGCCCGTTTACAGGGGGCGAGCAGTACTTC; CDR3 protein: CASSPFTGGEQYF
D gene: TRBD2; J gene: TRBJ2-4; clone size: few; CDR3 length: 15; V gene: TRBV20-1; CDR3 DNA: TGCAGTGCTAGTGAACCTAGCGGGGCCCCTGGCGTTCAGTACTTC; CDR3 protein: CSASEPSGAPGVQYF
D gene: NA; J gene: TRBJ1-2; clone size: NA; CDR3 length: 16; V gene: TRBV10-3; CDR3 DNA: TGTGCCATCAGTGAGTCGGGAAACCGAAATAACTATGGCTACACCTTC; CDR3 protein: CAISESGNRNNYGYTF
D gene: NA; J gene: TRBJ2-3; clone size: NA; CDR3 length: 15; V gene: TRBV12-3/TRBV12-4; CDR3 DNA: TGTGCCAGCCTCAATTCGCGGGGATACGCAGATACGCAGTATTTT; CDR3 protein: CASLNSRGYADTQYF
D gene: TRBD1; J gene: TRBJ2-3; clone size: NA; CDR3 length: 16; V gene: TRBV7-2; CDR3 DNA: TGTGCCAGCAGCTTAAGGCGGGCGAGGGGGCGAGATACGCAGTATTTT; CDR3 protein: CASSLRRARGRDTQYF
D gene: TRBD2; J gene: TRBJ2-3; clone size: NA; CDR3 length: 15; V gene: TRBV2; CDR3 DNA: TGTGCCAGCCCCATACTAGCGGGAGCCACAGATACGCAGTATTTT; CDR3 protein: CASPILAGATDTQYF
D gene: NA; J gene: TRBJ1-5; clone size: NA; CDR3 length: 15; V gene: TRBV30; CDR3 DNA: TGTGCCTGGAGTTCGATGGGGACTAGCAATCAGCCCCAGCATTTT; CDR3 protein: CAWSSMGTSNQPQHF
D gene: NA; J gene: TRBJ2-1; clone size: few; CDR3 length: 15; V gene: TRBV29-1; CDR3 DNA: TGCAGCGCACACCTGCTGGGTTTCTCCTACAATGAGCAGTTCTTC; CDR3 protein: CSAHLLGFSYNEQFF
D gene: NA; J gene: TRBJ2-1; clone size: NA; CDR3 length: 14; V gene: TRBV4-3; CDR3 DNA: TGCGCCAGCAGCCAAGCCCGGGATTACAATGAGCAGCTCTTC; CDR3 protein: CASSQARDYNEQLF
D gene: NA; J gene: TRBJ2-7; clone size: few; CDR3 length: 13; V gene: TRBV15; CDR3 DNA: TGTGCCACCAGCAGAGATGGTGCCTACGAGCAGTACTTC; CDR3 protein: CATSRDGAYEQYF
D gene: NA; J gene: TRBJ2-1; clone size: few; CDR3 length: 14; V gene: TRBV12-3/TRBV12-4; CDR3 DNA: TGTGCCAGTGGAGACAGGTCAGCCTACAATGAGCAGTTCTTC; CDR3 protein: CASGDRSAYNEQFF